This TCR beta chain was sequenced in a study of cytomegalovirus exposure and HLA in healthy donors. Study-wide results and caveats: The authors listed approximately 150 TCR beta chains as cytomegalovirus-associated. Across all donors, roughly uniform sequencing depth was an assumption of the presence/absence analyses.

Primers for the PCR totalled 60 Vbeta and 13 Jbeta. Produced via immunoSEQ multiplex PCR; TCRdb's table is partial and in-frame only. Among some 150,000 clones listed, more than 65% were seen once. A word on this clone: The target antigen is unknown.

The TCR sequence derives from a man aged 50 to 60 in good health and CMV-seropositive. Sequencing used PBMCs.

CDR3 region: CASSQSGTDHQPQHF. DNA of the CDR3: TGTGCCAGCAGCCAATCCGGGACAGATCATCAGCCCCAGCATTTT. This sequence joins TRBV25-1 and TRBJ1-5; 7 bases agree with TRBD1. The CDR3 sequence is 15 residues long. CDR1 MGHDK and CDR2 SYGVNS come from the germline V gene. V was pared by 6 bases and J by 5 bases, with 10 bases of the junction left unmatched. Filled out from reference TRBV25-1 and TRBJ1-5, the complete variable domain reads EADIYQTPRYLVIGTGKKITLECSQTMGHDKMYWYQQDPGMELHLIHYSYGVNSTEKGDLSSESTVSRIRTEHFPLTLESARPSHTSQYLCASSQSGTDHQPQHFGDGTRLSIL.